This T cell receptor beta chain was sequenced in a study of blood T cell repertoires in COVID-19. Study at large: COVID-19 samples from acute and convalescent phases originated in the United States, Italy and Spain. T cells, B-cell-depleted T cells, or PBMCs supplied cDNA or gDNA.

In the original processing: Reference gene primer amplification gave nucleated cell count estimates. Profiling relied on immunoSEQ multiplex PCR, and the TCRdb table lists in-frame clones only, not all of them. V, J and clone size are taken as reported in that table, and D and trimming were inferred from the DNA itself. The sample lists fewer than 200,000 clones, approximately 80% seen once, with roughly 6.8% in the top ten. Deletions cut 1 base from V and 7 bases from J, with 8 bases between. Germline-derived CDR1 and CDR2 are MNHNY and SVGAGI (reference sequence). The CDR3 runs to 12 residues. The sequencing sample was made of peripheral blood. This sequence was found in a human donor in a cohort sampled during active COVID-19. This sequence joins TRBV6-6 and TRBJ2-7, with a weak D call TRBD2 (6 bases). The CDR3 reads CASSYFGGEQYF. Written as DNA, the CDR3 is TGTGCCAGCAGTTACTTCGGGGGAGAGCAGTACTTC.